This T cell receptor beta chain comes out of a study of blood T cell repertoires in COVID-19. Looking at the study overall: PBMCs, B-cell-depleted T cells, or T cells were the source of the cDNA or gDNA that made up the material.

Under the authors' procedure: Nucleated cell number was recorded as an estimate derived from reference gene primer amplification. Assay used: immunoSEQ multiplex PCR; TCRdb lists only in-frame clones, some missing. V and J calls and clone size are as listed in that table; D and trimming were resolved from the DNA. The table has about 350,000 clones, roughly 90% seen once. CDR3 size: 14 residues. Germline CDR1 is MNHEY and CDR2 is SVGAGI. The V and J ends lost 4 bases and 4 bases, in that order; junction bases with no gene match: 4. The Seattle patients, enrolled during active infection, were followed longitudinally. The table lists this clone with a few counts.

This receptor was obtained from a woman between 55 and 75 years old with COVID-19, enrolled during active disease. The chain has TRBV6-5 and TRBJ1-5; 7 nucleotides align to TRBD1. The sequencing input was peripheral blood. The CDR3, as DNA: TGTGCCAGCAGTTTCCGACAGGGAAATCAGCCCCAGCATTTT. The encoded protein is CASSFRQGNQPQHF.